The clone carrying this T cell receptor (beta chain) was detected ten times or more. Its antigen remains unknown. The data are from a study of neurological immune-mediated disorders. Study-level points and caveats: Across subjects, no CDR3 amino acid sequence appeared in expanded clones of more than one subject, a finding that suggested private repertoires in all groups. Multiple sclerosis was found to have the least TCR clonal expansion, below healthy controls, and HTLV-1-associated myelopathy the most.

The CDR3 loop spans 16 amino acids. In germline, CDR1 is SGHRS, CDR2 YFSETQ. V dropped 7 bases and J dropped 2; count of bases not matched to a gene: 12. 5'RACE generated cDNA with 10-nucleotide random UMIs. MiXCR, run by TCRdb on the 5' RACE reads, gives a single entry per CDR3 protein. The sample gives 67,000 or so distinct CDR3 sequences, 12% to 15% of which show up once; 3.5% to 5.5% is in the top ten. The time point here: longitudinal time-point 1 (baseline). The source is a female donor with HTLV-1-associated myelopathy (HAM/TSP). Material: PBMCs. The chain joins TRBV5-1 to TRBJ2-5, with TRBD2 matching 9 bases. The chain's CDR3 is CASSPGGGATQETQYF. The CDR3 bases are TGCGCCAGCTCTCCGGGCGGGGGGGCGACTCAAGAGACCCAGTACTTC.